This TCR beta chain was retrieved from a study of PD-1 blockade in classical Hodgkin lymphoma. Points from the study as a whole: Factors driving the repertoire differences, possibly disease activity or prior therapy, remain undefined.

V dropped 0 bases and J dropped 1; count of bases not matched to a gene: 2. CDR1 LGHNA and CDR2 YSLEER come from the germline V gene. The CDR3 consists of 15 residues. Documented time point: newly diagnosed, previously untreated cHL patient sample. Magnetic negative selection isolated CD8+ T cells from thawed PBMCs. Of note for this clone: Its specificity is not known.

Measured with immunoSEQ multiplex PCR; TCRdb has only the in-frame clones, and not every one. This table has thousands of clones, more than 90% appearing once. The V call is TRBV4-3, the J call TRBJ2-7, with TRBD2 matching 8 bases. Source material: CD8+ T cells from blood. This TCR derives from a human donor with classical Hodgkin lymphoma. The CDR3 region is CASSQDGGGSYEQYF. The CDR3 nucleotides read TGCGCCAGCAGCCAAGACGGGGGGGGGTCCTACGAGCAGTACTTC.